Following are 21 T cell receptor beta chains from one sample sequenced in a study of low-dose radiotherapy and immunotherapy resistance in tumors. Indicated time point: before trial treatment. Covering alpha and beta chains, TRAV- and TRBV-specific primers were used for the first-strand cDNA. Both a constant-region primer and a V-primer adapter served to amplify TCRs across 20 PCR cycles. TCRdb called the reads again in MiXCR, with one record for every CDR3 protein. The sample lists tens of thousands of distinct CDR3 sequences; 15% to 20% were seen once. The sample in question was PBMCs, obtained before treatment. These TCRs come from a male donor with prostate cancer.

This clonotype was counted ten times or more. The rearrangement joins TRBV7-3 to TRBJ2-2; D unclear. CDR3 length: 15 residues. CDR1 and CDR2 from the germline V gene are SGHTA and FQGTGA. The V and J ends lost 5 bases and 0 bases respectively, with 10 bases between them. The CDR3 bases are TGTGCCAGCAGCCCTAACGGGCCGAACACCGGGGAGCTGTTTTTT. It codes for CASSPNGPNTGELFF.

At least ten counts were recorded for this clonotype. The chain joins TRBV12-3 or TRBV12-4 to TRBJ1-2; 9 nucleotides agree with TRBD1. V shed 5 bases, J shed 2 bases, and the junction held 9 bases outside the gene matches. The CDR3 runs to 16 residues. CDR3 sequence (DNA): TGTGCCAGCAGTCCCGGAGACAGGGGGATCAACTATGGCTACACCTTC. Translation: CASSPGDRGINYGYTF.

The gene calls are TRBV10-3 and TRBJ1-1, with 9 bases aligning to TRBD1. Germline CDR1 is ENHRY and CDR2 is SYGVKD. This CDR3 has 12 amino acids. Trimming cost V 11 bases and J 3 bases; bases outside gene matches: 4. The CDR3 loop reads CAVGQGHTEAFF. The CDR3 nucleotides are TGTGCCGTAGGACAGGGGCACACTGAAGCTTTCTTT.

Note on this clonotype: With a far larger clone one base away, a read error is the likely cause. V and J are TRBV5-3 and TRBJ1-6; 8 bases map to TRBD1. TRBV5-3 is reported as an ORF; its role is uncertain. The CDR3 spans 13 residues. The CDR3, as DNA: TGTGTCAGCAGCGCAGGGGGCAACCAGCCCCTCCACTTT. It is translated as CVSSAGGNQPLHF.

This clonotype was seen at least ten times. This chain links TRBV5-1 with TRBJ2-3; 9 bases are shared with TRBD2. The CDR3 loop spans 17 amino acids. V was pared by 0 bases and J by 3 bases, with 8 bases of the junction left unmatched. Per the germline V gene, CDR1 is SGHRS and CDR2 is YFSETQ. The CDR3 nucleotides read TGCGCCAGCAGCTTGGAAGGCGGGGGGGGATTTACAGATACGCAGTATTTT. Its protein product is CASSLEGGGGFTDTQYF.

This clonotype was counted a few times. V and J are TRBV9 and TRBJ2-1; 8 bases match TRBD2. Germline loops: CDR1 SGDLS, CDR2 YYNGEE. V lost 0 bases and J lost 2; bases outside the gene matches: 13. The CDR3 length is 19 residues. CDR3 residues: CASSVAGGVWGAPYNEQFF. The CDR3 DNA is TGTGCCAGCAGCGTAGCGGGGGGGGTTTGGGGGGCGCCCTACAATGAGCAGTTCTTC.

On this clonotype: Likely a read error: the CDR3 ends without its conserved phenylalanine or tryptophan. The DNA is left out, because the CDR3 cannot be placed on it with certainty; the CDR3 is given as TCRdb lists it. The chain is built from TRBV23-1 and TRBJ2-3; the table assigns TRBD1, which was not confirmed against the DNA. TRBV23-1 is annotated as an ORF whose role is uncertain. The CDR3 is 12 amino acids in total, end residues counted. The CDR3 spells CASSHPNRGSHL.

The V call is TRBV19, the J call TRBJ2-7; D is unclear. CDR1 is LNHDA, CDR2 SQIVND, per germline (reference sequence). The V and J ends lost 0 bases and 3 bases respectively, with 9 bases between them. The CDR3 spans 14 residues. DNA of the CDR3: TGTGCCAGTAGTATAGACTCGAAGGGCTACGAGCAGTACTTC. It specifies CASSIDSKGYEQYF.

This clonotype has a handful of counts. This CDR3 reads CASSSGGAVTNEQFF. The CDR3 DNA reads as TGCGCCAGCAGCAGCGGGGGGGCGGTCACGAATGAGCAGTTCTTC. The rearrangement joins TRBV10-1 to TRBJ2-1; 10 nucleotides agree with TRBD2. CDR1 WNHNN and CDR2 SYGVQD come from the germline V gene (reference sequence). The CDR3 has 15 amino acids. The ends lost 6 bases at V and 7 bases at J; junction bases unmatched: 9.

There are many counts of this clonotype. This rearrangement joins TRBV6-2 or TRBV6-3 to TRBJ1-1; tentatively, D is TRBD1 (5 bases). The CDR3 contains 14 residues. The V gene lost 7 bases and the J gene lost 4 bases, with 16 bases spanning the gap. Per the germline V gene, CDR1 is MNHEY and CDR2 is SVGEGT. CDR3 bases: TGTGCCAGCATTTTCCGTGGGGGGAGCACTGAAGCTTTCTTT. Amino acid sequence: CASIFRGGSTEAFF.

V gene TRBV2 combines with J gene TRBJ1-6; D is undetermined. This CDR3 has 11 amino acids. Trimming took off 6 bases at V and 8 bases at J, with 5 bases between the two ends. In germline, CDR1 is SNHLY, CDR2 FYNNEI. As DNA, the CDR3 is TGTGCCAGCAGCGAGTATTCACCCCTCCACTTT. This encodes CASSEYSPLHF.

At least ten counts were recorded for this clonotype. This chain links TRBV10-3 with TRBJ2-1, with 7 bases lining up with TRBD1. The junction had 3 bases not matched to a gene; V was cut back by 11 bases and J by 2 bases. Germline V gene sequence: CDR1 ENHRY, CDR2 SYGVKD. This CDR3 is 12 amino acids long. The CDR3 DNA reads as TGTGCCGCGACAGGGCCCTACAATGAGCAGTTCTTC. Amino acid sequence: CAATGPYNEQFF.

This clonotype was picked up many times. J is TRBJ2-5 and V is TRBV14; TRBD2 might be the D (6 bases). The CDR3 loop spans 16 amino acids. Germline loops: CDR1 SGHDN, CDR2 FVKESK. V was clipped by 4 bases and J by 5 bases, with 20 bases between them. CDR3 nucleotides: TGTGCCAGCAGCCCACGGGACTTCGACGTTTTGGAGACCCAGTACTTC. Protein sequence: CASSPRDFDVLETQYF.

This clonotype has a count of ten or more. This rearrangement joins TRBV3-1 to TRBJ2-3; 11 bases are a match to TRBD2. Per the germline V gene, CDR1 is LGHDT and CDR2 is YNNKEL (reference sequence). V was clipped by 4 bases and J by 4 bases; unmatched bases: 7. This CDR3 contains 16 residues. The CDR3 region has the DNA TGTGCCAGCAGCCCCGCTCTAGCGGGGGGCTCAGATACGCAGTATTTT. Translation: CASSPALAGGSDTQYF.

Comments on this clonotype: Since a much larger clone is just one base distant, this may be a read error. The gene calls are TRBV30 and TRBJ2-7, with 9 bases identical to TRBD2. Germline CDR1 GTSNPN, CDR2 SVGIG (reference sequence). This CDR3 is 14 amino acids long. Here the CDR3 DNA reads TGTGCCTGGAGTTACGCGGGGGGGGTTTACGTGCAGTACTTC. Translation: CAWSYAGGVYVQYF.

This clonotype was observed many times. The V gene is TRBV27, the J gene TRBJ2-2; the D gene is possibly TRBD2 (5 bases). V lost 3 bases to trimming and J lost 5 bases, with 10 bases between them. CDR3 length equals 14 residues. Germline CDR1 is MNHEY and CDR2 is SMNVEV (reference sequence). The CDR3 region has the DNA TGTGCCAGCAGTTTCGCGGAGGAAACCGGGGAGCTGTTTTTT. This codes for CASSFAEETGELFF.

There are many counts of this clonotype. The chain combines TRBV7-8 with TRBJ1-6, with 8 bases lining up with TRBD1. Germline V gene data show CDR1 as SGHVS and CDR2 as FQNEAQ. The ends lost 5 bases at V and 9 bases at J; junction bases unmatched: 9. CDR3 length: 15 amino acids. The CDR3 nucleotides are TGTGCCAGCAGCCCAGGACAGGGCGGTAGTTCACCCCTCCACTTT. Translated, it gives CASSPGQGGSSPLHF.

Note on this clonotype: With a far larger clone one base away, a read error is the likely cause. This sequence joins TRBV12-3 or TRBV12-4 and TRBJ1-5; 8 bases align to TRBD1. The CDR3 extends over 15 amino acids. CDR3 loop: CASRFSDRANQAQHF. The DNA for the CDR3 is TGTGCCAGCAGATTCTCGGACAGGGCTAATCAGGCCCAGCATTTT.

The gene calls are TRBV30 and TRBJ2-5; maybe TRBD2 (6 bases). CDR1 is GTSNPN, CDR2 SVGIG, per germline (reference sequence). V was trimmed by 0 bases and J by 4 bases, leaving 12 bases between them. This CDR3 is built from 14 residues. CDR3 DNA sequence: TGTGCCTGGAGTGTACGCATGGGGGGAGAGACCCAGTACTTC. This gives the protein CAWSVRMGGETQYF.

This clonotype was found many times. The V gene is TRBV6-2 or TRBV6-3, the J gene TRBJ1-1; D is perhaps TRBD1 (6 bases). The ends were cut back, 8 bases at V and 8 bases at J, with 18 bases in the middle. There are 13 residues in the CDR3. Germline values: CDR1 MNHEY, CDR2 SVGEGT. CDR3 DNA sequence: TGTGCCAGCGGTGTGATTGGGGGCGCGGAAGCTTTCTTT. Encoded protein: CASGVIGGAEAFF.

This clonotype was observed many times. This chain uses TRBV25-1 with TRBJ2-2; D is perhaps TRBD1 (6 bases). CDR1 is MGHDK and CDR2 is SYGVNS in the germline V gene. This CDR3 spans 15 amino acids. Trimming cost V 7 bases and J 1 base, with 13 bases left between them. The CDR3 spells CASTAPGQNTGELFF. As DNA, the CDR3 is TGTGCCAGCACAGCTCCGGGACAGAACACCGGGGAGCTGTTTTTT.